A selection of T cell receptor beta chains follows, all from one sample in a study of blood T cells in healthy people across ages. TCRdb fed the 5' RACE reads into MiXCR, producing one record per CDR3 protein. The data show about 500,000 distinct CDR3 sequences, 24% seen once. Separately, the same data were catalogued under a study of T cells of mothers and their children.

Sequencing input: blood. The receptor source for this set is a boy younger than 18 in good health. Both conserved end residues are part of each CDR3. The D gene is left open where the match is weak. Expanded clones are given a class, and other clones once, few, many or no size at all.

j_gene,v_gene,abundance,d_gene,CDR3nt,CDR3aa
TRBJ2-7,TRBV6-2/TRBV6-3,few,TRBD2,TGTGCCAGCAGTTACCCTTCGACTAGGATAGCGGGAGGAATTTCCTACGAGCAGTACTTC,CASSYPSTRIAGGISYEQYF
TRBJ2-1,TRBV4-1,few,.,TGCGCCAGCAGGACCCCTATTGCAGGCAGCGGAAGTGAGCAGTTCTTC,CASRTPIAGSGSEQFF
TRBJ2-7,TRBV12-3/TRBV12-4,few,.,TGTGCCAGCAAACCCGGACACTCCTACGAGCAGTACTTC,CASKPGHSYEQYF
TRBJ2-1,TRBV29-1,.,TRBD2,TGCAGCGTTGAAAGGCTAGCGGGAGGGAATGAGCAGTTCTTC,CSVERLAGGNEQFF
TRBJ2-1,TRBV18,few,.,TGTGCCAGCTCACCAACAGGGTTCAATGAGCAGTTCTTC,CASSPTGFNEQFF
TRBJ2-1,TRBV27,.,TRBD2,TGTGCCAGCAGGACTAGCGGGGTTAGGGCCTACAATGAGCAGTTCTTC,CASRTSGVRAYNEQFF
TRBJ2-5,TRBV4-1,.,.,TGCGCCAGCAGCCAAGTGGGGGGTACTGGCGAGCAGCACTTC,CASSQVGGTGEQHF
TRBJ2-7,TRBV27,.,.,TGTTCCAGCAGTTCAACAGGTTCACAGGGAAAATCCTACGAGCAGTACTTC,CSSSSTGSQGKSYEQYF
TRBJ2-7,TRBV7-8,.,TRBD2,TGTGCCAGCAGCTTAGTCGGACTAGCGGGAGGCGAGCAGTACTTC,CASSLVGLAGGEQYF
TRBJ2-7,TRBV27,.,TRBD1,TGTGCCAGCGGGACAGGGGAATTAGAGCAGTACTTC,CASGTGELEQYF
TRBJ2-1,TRBV7-9,few,TRBD2,TGTGCCAGCAGACCATCTAGCGGGTCCTCCTACAATGAGCAGTTCTTC,CASRPSSGSSYNEQFF
TRBJ2-7,TRBV5-1,few,TRBD1,TGCGCCAGCAGCTTCTTTCGGGGACAGGGTCGCTACGAGCAGTACTTC,CASSFFRGQGRYEQYF
TRBJ1-1,TRBV6-6,.,.,TGTGCCAGCAGTTCCGACGGGAGCACTGAAGCTTTCTTT,CASSSDGSTEAFF
TRBJ2-7,TRBV20-1,.,.,TGCAGTGCTAACGAGTACGAGCAGTACTTC,CSANEYEQYF
TRBJ1-4,TRBV28,.,TRBD1,TGTGCCAGTGGGACAGGGAGTGCAACTAATGAAAAACTGTTTTTT,CASGTGSATNEKLFF
TRBJ2-1,TRBV5-1,.,.,TGCGCCAGCAGCTTGAGGGAAAAGGAGGGCAATGAGCAGTTCTTC,CASSLREKEGNEQFF
TRBJ2-7,TRBV6-2/TRBV6-3,few,TRBD2,TGTGCCAGCAGCCCTGGACTAGCGGACACCAAGACCTACGAGCAGTACTTC,CASSPGLADTKTYEQYF
TRBJ2-6,TRBV18,few,TRBD1,TGTGCCAGCTCACCTGGACAGGGGACTCCCCGTGGGGCCAACGTCCTGACTTTC,CASSPGQGTPRGANVLTF
TRBJ1-3,TRBV6-5,few,.,TGTGCCAGCAGTTACTCGAAGGGCAGCGCTGGAAACACCATATATTTT,CASSYSKGSAGNTIYF
TRBJ2-5,TRBV5-1,few,.,TGCGCCAGCAGCTTTGGGCTAGCGAATATAGAGACCCAGTACTTC,CASSFGLANIETQYF
TRBJ2-3,TRBV5-1,.,.,TGCGCCAGCAGCTTGGTGGCTAGCCAAAGCACAGATACGCAGTATTTT,CASSLVASQSTDTQYF
TRBJ2-1,TRBV14,many,TRBD1,TGTGCCAGCAGCCGCTGGGAACCGGGACAGGGGATCTACAGGGGCTACAATGAGCAGTTCTTC,CASSRWEPGQGIYRGYNEQFF